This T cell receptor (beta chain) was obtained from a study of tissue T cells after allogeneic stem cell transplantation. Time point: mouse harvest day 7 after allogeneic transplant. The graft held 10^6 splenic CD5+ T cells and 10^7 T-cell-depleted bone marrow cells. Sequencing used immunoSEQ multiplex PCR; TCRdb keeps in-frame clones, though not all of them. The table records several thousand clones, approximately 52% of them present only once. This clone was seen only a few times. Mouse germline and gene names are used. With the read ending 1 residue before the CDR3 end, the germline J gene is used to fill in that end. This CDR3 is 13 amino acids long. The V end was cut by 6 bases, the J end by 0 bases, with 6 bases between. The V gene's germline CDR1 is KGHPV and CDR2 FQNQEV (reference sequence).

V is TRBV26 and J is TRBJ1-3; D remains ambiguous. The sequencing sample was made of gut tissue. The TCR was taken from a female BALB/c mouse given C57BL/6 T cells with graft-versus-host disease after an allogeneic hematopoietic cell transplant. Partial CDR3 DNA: TGTGCCAGCAGAGTAGATTCTGGAAATACGCTCTAT. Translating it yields CASRVDSGNTLY. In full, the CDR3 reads CASRVDSGNTLYF.